The 26 T cell receptor beta chains reported below all come from one sample, sequenced in a study of cytomegalovirus exposure and HLA in healthy donors. The PCR contained 60 Vbeta and 13 Jbeta primers. TCRdb's copy holds only in-frame clones and misses some; the assay was immunoSEQ multiplex PCR. The sample has approximately 200,000 clones; 60% to 85% are singletons. Source material: PBMCs. All receptors come from a girl aged 5-17 years in good health and CMV-seropositive.

This chain links TRBV9 with TRBJ2-7; maybe TRBD2 (6 bases). This CDR3 contains 16 residues. Germline V lookup: CDR1 SGDLS, CDR2 YYNGEE. V shed 4 bases and J shed 2 bases, with 19 bases lying between them. CDR3: CASSPGDGTSTYEQYF. CDR3 bases: TGTGCCAGCAGCCCGGGAGACGGGACGAGTACCTACGAGCAGTACTTC.

The genes are TRBV5-6 and TRBJ2-3, with D tentatively TRBD1 (5 bases). The germline V and J ends were trimmed by 2 bases and 4 bases, with 11 bases remaining between them. This CDR3 spans 14 amino acids. Germline V gene data show CDR1 as SGHDT and CDR2 as YYEEEE. This chain's CDR3 is CASSLGQGSDTQYF. The CDR3 DNA is TGTGCCAGCAGCTTAGGCCAGGGCTCAGATACGCAGTATTTT.

This chain uses TRBV5-1 with TRBJ1-1, with TRBD1 as a possible D gene (5 bases). Trimming pared 0 bases from V and 5 bases from J, leaving 11 bases between. Per germline, CDR1 SGHRS and CDR2 YFSETQ. The CDR3 extends over 14 amino acids. CDR3 loop: CASSLVGRGTEAFF. The CDR3 region has the DNA TGCGCCAGCAGCTTGGTTGGTAGGGGAACTGAAGCTTTCTTT.

The chain combines TRBV7-8 with TRBJ1-4, with TRBD1 matching over 10 bases. The germline V gene has CDR1 SGHVS and CDR2 FQNEAQ. The CDR3 length is 15 residues. Trimming removed 1 base from V and 8 bases from J; junction bases left unmatched: 4. CDR3 nucleotide sequence: TGTGCCAGCAGCTTAGTGGGACAGGGGCGCGAAAAACTGTTTTTT. Amino acid sequence: CASSLVGQGREKLFF.

This sequence joins TRBV18 and TRBJ2-5, with D possibly being TRBD1 (5 bases). This CDR3 has 13 residues. CDR1 is KGHSH, CDR2 LQKENI, per germline. V shed 3 bases and J shed 5 bases, with 10 bases lying between them. The CDR3 protein is CASSPQGRETQYF. Here the CDR3 DNA reads TGTGCCAGCTCACCTCAGGGTCGGGAGACCCAGTACTTC.

CDR3 coding DNA: TGTGCCAGCAGCGTAGCACCGGGAGGCGACGGCTCCTACGAGCAGTACTTC. Its protein is CASSVAPGGDGSYEQYF. This chain uses TRBV9 with TRBJ2-7, with TRBD2 identical over 7 bases. This CDR3 has 17 amino acids. Germline V gives CDR1 SGDLS, CDR2 YYNGEE. Unmatched junction bases numbered 9, after V lost 0 bases and J lost 0 bases.

The V call is TRBV10-3, the J call TRBJ2-5; 7 nucleotides agree with TRBD2. CDR1 is ENHRY, CDR2 SYGVKD, per germline. V gave up 10 bases and J gave up 2 bases; unmatched junction bases: 7. The length of the CDR3 is 13 residues. The CDR3 loop is CATTLAEQETQYF. The CDR3 bases are TGTGCCACAACTCTAGCGGAACAAGAGACCCAGTACTTC.

J is TRBJ1-2 and V is TRBV18; TRBD1 agrees at 9 bases. The germline CDR1 and CDR2 sequences are KGHSH and LQKENI. The length of the CDR3 is 14 residues. V shed 3 bases, J shed 8 bases, and the junction held 7 bases outside the gene matches. CDR3 loop: CASSPGTGGPGYTF. As DNA, the CDR3 is TGTGCCAGCTCACCCGGTACAGGGGGCCCCGGCTACACCTTC.

The chain combines TRBV10-2 with TRBJ2-7; possibly TRBD1 for D (6 bases). CDR1 is WSHSY, CDR2 SAAADI, per germline. This CDR3 region has 15 residues. Trimming took 3 bases from V and 4 from J, leaving 16 bases between them. CDR3 sequence (DNA): TGCGCCAGCAGTGAACTTAACAGGGACCCTTACGAGCAGTACTTC. This gives the protein CASSELNRDPYEQYF.

The J gene is TRBJ1-1, the V gene TRBV2, with a tentative D call TRBD1 (5 bases). Trimming left V 6 bases short and J 4 bases short, with 15 bases between. Germline CDR1 SNHLY, CDR2 FYNNEI. The CDR3 runs to 14 residues. In DNA form, the CDR3 reads TGTGCCAGCAGGGATGAAAGGGGTTCCACTGAAGCTTTCTTT. Amino acids: CASRDERGSTEAFF.

The chain is built from TRBV13 and TRBJ1-1, with 7 bases identical to TRBD1. CDR3 length: 16 residues. Unmatched junction bases numbered 10, after V lost 3 bases and J lost 3 bases. Germline lookup yields CDR1 PRHDT and CDR2 FYEKMQ (reference sequence). In DNA form, the CDR3 reads TGTGCCAGCAGCTTCGAGGGGGCGGGGGGGGACACTGAAGCTTTCTTT. Residues: CASSFEGAGGDTEAFF.

The CDR3, as DNA: TGCAGCGTGAAACCGGCCTCCCGGGACAATGAGCAGTTCTTC. It codes for CSVKPASRDNEQFF. The chain carries TRBV29-1 and TRBJ2-1; D not certain. CDR3 length: 14 amino acids. V was clipped by 6 bases and J by 5 bases, with 17 bases between them. The germline V gene encodes CDR1 SQVTM and CDR2 ANQGSEA.

The chain combines TRBV1 with TRBJ2-2; TRBD2 is taken as the D call from the table, unchecked against the DNA. TRBV1 is noted as a pseudogene. CDR3 size: 20 residues. Here the CDR3 DNA reads TGCACCAGCAGCCACCTCCGGACTAGCGGGGGGGCAGGGAACACCGGGGAGCTGTTTTTT. Translated: CTSSHLRTSGGAGNTGELFF.

The V gene is TRBV7-2, the J gene TRBJ2-3; TRBD2 matches at 8 bases. Germline assignment: CDR1 SGHTA and CDR2 FQGNSA. CDR3 length equals 17 residues. Trimming cost V 2 bases and J 6 bases; bases outside gene matches: 13. The CDR3 is CASSLFLAGPAWDTQYF. CDR3 sequence (DNA): TGTGCCAGCAGCTTATTTTTAGCGGGGCCCGCTTGGGATACGCAGTATTTT. The whole variable domain, remainder taken from reference TRBV7-2 and TRBJ2-3, is GAGVSQSPSNKVTEKGKDVELRCDPISGHTALYWYRQSLGQGLEFLIYFQGNSAPDKSGLPSDRFSAERTGGSVSTLTIQRTQQEDSAVYLCASSLFLAGPAWDTQYFGPGTRLTVL.

The chain joins TRBV19 to TRBJ1-5; TRBD1 agrees at 9 bases. With V trimmed by 5 bases and J by 5 bases, 4 bases remained unmatched. Germline assignment: CDR1 LNHDA and CDR2 SQIVND (reference sequence). The CDR3 runs 14 residues. The CDR3 sequence is CASSGGTGHQPQHF. Written as DNA, the CDR3 is TGTGCCAGTAGTGGAGGGACAGGGCATCAGCCCCAGCATTTT.

This clone has more than one count but fewer than ten. This chain joins TRBV5-4 and TRBJ2-4, with TRBD2 as a possible D gene (5 bases). Deletions cut 1 base from V and 0 bases from J, with 8 bases between. Germline CDR1 reads SGHNT; CDR2 reads YYREEE (reference sequence). The CDR3 length is 15 residues. The CDR3, as DNA: TGTGCCAGCAGCTTGCAAGGACTAGCCAAAAACATTCAGTACTTC. This gives the protein CASSLQGLAKNIQYF.

The chain links TRBV13 to TRBJ2-5; 9 bases match TRBD1. The CDR3 loop spans 18 amino acids. Trimming cost V 3 bases and J 4 bases; bases outside gene matches: 15. The germline CDR1 and CDR2 sequences are PRHDT and FYEKMQ (reference sequence). The CDR3: CASSFLKVTGGVVETQYF. The CDR3 DNA follows: TGTGCCAGCAGCTTTTTAAAGGTTACAGGGGGCGTTGTAGAGACCCAGTACTTC.

The rearrangement uses TRBV27 and TRBJ2-1, with 9 bases that match TRBD1. J gave up 7 bases and V 7 bases, and 8 bases lay outside the gene matches. In germline, CDR1 is MNHEY, CDR2 SMNVEV (reference sequence). This CDR3 is built from 14 residues. CDR3 nucleotides: TGTGCCAGCAACCCGCCCGACAGGGGGAATGAGCAGTTCTTC. Protein product: CASNPPDRGNEQFF.

This sequence joins TRBV25-1 and TRBJ1-5; D is perhaps TRBD1 (6 bases). The germline gives CDR1 MGHDK, CDR2 SYGVNS. This CDR3 spans 13 amino acids. Trimming left V 5 bases short and J 13 bases short, with 18 bases between. In DNA form, the CDR3 reads TGTGCCAGCAGTTCCTGGACAGCCCGAGAGCAGCATTTT. The encoded protein is CASSSWTAREQHF.

The V and J genes are TRBV4-2 and TRBJ2-5; 7 bases fit TRBD2. This CDR3 has 16 residues. From germline, CDR1 is LGHNA and CDR2 YNFKEQ. J lost 7 bases, V lost 3 bases, and 14 bases had no gene match. CDR3 bases: TGTGCCAGCAGCCACACGATTCAGGGAGGGGCAGGGACCCAGTACTTC. This encodes CASSHTIQGGAGTQYF.

The V gene is TRBV7-9, the J gene TRBJ1-2; 8 positions agree with TRBD1. Unmatched junction bases numbered 6, after V lost 5 bases and J lost 4 bases. The germline V gene encodes CDR1 SEHNR and CDR2 FQNEAQ (reference sequence). This CDR3 contains 14 residues. CDR3 region: CASSPSTGGYGYTF. The CDR3 region has the DNA TGTGCCAGCAGCCCCTCCACAGGGGGCTATGGCTACACCTTC.

The chain carries TRBV28 and TRBJ2-3, with TRBD2 matching 10 bases. CDR3 size: 15 residues. From germline, CDR1 is MDHEN and CDR2 SYDVKM. V shed 8 bases and J 3 bases; nucleotides not matched to a gene: 8. CDR3: CASLIAGGETDTQYF. DNA of the CDR3: TGTGCCAGCTTGATAGCGGGGGGAGAAACAGATACGCAGTATTTT.

V is TRBV15 and J is TRBJ2-2; D perhaps matches TRBD1 (6 bases). CDR1 and CDR2 from the germline V gene are LNHNV and YYDKDF (reference sequence). The CDR3 runs to 16 residues. V was cut by 2 bases and J by 2 bases, with 12 bases left in between. CDR3 in DNA: TGTGCCACCAGCAGAACCTCAGGGGTTAACACCGGGGAGCTGTTTTTT. It is translated as CATSRTSGVNTGELFF.

This clone has a single count. The V call is TRBV6-1, the J call TRBJ1-1; D gene uncertain. There are 14 residues in the CDR3. CDR1 is MNHNS, CDR2 SASEGT, per germline. V shed 1 base and J shed 0 bases, with 6 bases lying between them. CDR3 protein: CASSEDALNTEAFF. CDR3 in DNA: TGTGCCAGCAGTGAAGACGCGTTGAACACTGAAGCTTTCTTT.

This clone was picked up a small number of times. The chain is built from TRBV2 and TRBJ1-6, with D possibly TRBD1 on 5 matching bases. This CDR3 contains 15 residues. Trimming shortened V by 2 bases and J by 4 bases, and 9 bases separated the two germline ends. Per the germline V gene, CDR1 is SNHLY and CDR2 is FYNNEI. CDR3 amino acids: CASSETGGYNSPLHF. CDR3 DNA sequence: TGTGCCAGCAGTGAAACGGGGGGATATAATTCACCCCTCCACTTT.

This clone was seen a few times. This rearrangement joins TRBV5-6 to TRBJ1-5; D not resolved. V lost 3 bases to trimming and J lost 3 bases, with 10 bases between them. The CDR3 loop spans 14 amino acids. Germline lookup yields CDR1 SGHDT and CDR2 YYEEEE. The CDR3 is CASSSLSNNQPQHF. The CDR3 DNA reads TGTGCCAGCAGCTCCCTATCCAACAATCAGCCCCAGCATTTT.